Listed below are T cell receptor beta chains from one sample, sequenced in a study of T cells in Graves' hyperthyroidism and ophthalmopathy. TCRdb passed the multiplex PCR reads through MiXCR, listing each CDR3 protein once. The sample contains over 400,000 distinct CDR3 sequences, roughly 14% of which appear only once. Material for sequencing was blood. Source of these receptors: a man younger than 35 with Graves' ophthalmopathy. Both conserved end residues are part of each CDR3. Fields, in order: D gene, V gene, J gene, clone size, CDR3 protein, CDR3 DNA. A D gene is named only where the DNA matches it firmly. Rows may omit the clone size; those that give it use once, few, many or a size class.

D gene: TRBD2
V gene: TRBV10-3
J gene: TRBJ2-1
clone size: many
CDR3 protein: CAISESGGSFHEQFF
CDR3 DNA: TGTGCCATCAGTGAGTCTGGCGGGAGTTTTCATGAGCAGTTCTTC

D gene: TRBD1
V gene: TRBV28
J gene: TRBJ2-4
clone size: few
CDR3 protein: CASSFPAETGGVKNIQYF
CDR3 DNA: TGTGCCAGCAGTTTCCCAGCCGAGACAGGGGGCGTCAAAAACATTCAGTACTTC

D gene: TRBD1
V gene: TRBV19
J gene: TRBJ1-2
clone size: few
CDR3 protein: CASSISDREHGYTF
CDR3 DNA: TGTGCCAGTAGTATCTCCGACAGGGAGCATGGCTACACCTTC

D gene: TRBD2
V gene: TRBV20-1
J gene: TRBJ2-5
clone size: many
CDR3 protein: CSAREVAGGRETQYF
CDR3 DNA: TGCAGTGCTAGAGAAGTAGCGGGAGGGCGGGAGACCCAGTACTTC

D gene: -
V gene: TRBV2
J gene: TRBJ1-1
clone size: many
CDR3 protein: CASSGDMNTEAFF
CDR3 DNA: TGTGCCAGCAGTGGGGATATGAACACTGAAGCTTTCTTT

D gene: TRBD2
V gene: TRBV2
J gene: TRBJ2-2
clone size: many
CDR3 protein: CASSGSGTNTGELFF
CDR3 DNA: TGTGCCAGCAGCGGCAGCGGGACGAACACCGGGGAGCTGTTTTTT

D gene: -
V gene: TRBV24-1
J gene: TRBJ1-5
clone size: -
CDR3 protein: CATSDRNQPQHF
CDR3 DNA: TGTGCCACCAGTGACCGTAATCAGCCCCAGCATTTT

D gene: -
V gene: TRBV20-1
J gene: TRBJ2-5
clone size: many
CDR3 protein: CSAPPLARQETQYF
CDR3 DNA: TGCAGTGCTCCCCCCCTAGCGCGTCAAGAGACCCAGTACTTC

D gene: -
V gene: TRBV19
J gene: TRBJ1-2
clone size: -
CDR3 protein: CASSTLRGNYGYTF
CDR3 DNA: TGTGCCAGTAGTACTCTCAGGGGAAACTATGGCTACACCTTC

D gene: -
V gene: TRBV18
J gene: TRBJ2-5
clone size: -
CDR3 protein: CASSQGGTRSYQETQYF
CDR3 DNA: TGTGCCAGCTCACAAGGCGGGACACGCTCGTACCAAGAGACCCAGTACTTC

D gene: -
V gene: TRBV10-3
J gene: TRBJ1-6
clone size: -
CDR3 protein: CAISDPDSPLHF
CDR3 DNA: TGTGCCATCAGTGATCCCGATTCACCCCTCCACTTT

D gene: TRBD2
V gene: TRBV6-1
J gene: TRBJ2-4
clone size: many
CDR3 protein: CASTEGLVLAKNIQYF
CDR3 DNA: TGTGCCAGCACTGAGGGACTAGTCTTAGCCAAAAACATTCAGTACTTC

D gene: TRBD2
V gene: TRBV6-9
J gene: TRBJ2-3
clone size: few
CDR3 protein: CASSCRWLAGGADTQYF
CDR3 DNA: TGTGCCAGCAGTTGCAGGTGGCTAGCGGGGGGCGCAGATACGCAGTATTTT

D gene: -
V gene: TRBV30
J gene: TRBJ1-2
clone size: many
CDR3 protein: CAWYGNGYTF
CDR3 DNA: TGTGCCTGGTACGGAAATGGCTACACCTTC

D gene: TRBD1
V gene: TRBV30
J gene: TRBJ1-2
clone size: many
CDR3 protein: CAWSAVGQGDTF
CDR3 DNA: TGTGCCTGGAGTGCTGTAGGACAGGGTGACACCTTC

D gene: TRBD1
V gene: TRBV11-3
J gene: TRBJ2-3
clone size: many
CDR3 protein: CASSFGQGAPQYF
CDR3 DNA: TGTGCCAGCAGCTTTGGGCAGGGGGCACCGCAGTATTTT

D gene: -
V gene: TRBV6-1
J gene: TRBJ2-7
clone size: many
CDR3 protein: CASYGWAGEQYF
CDR3 DNA: TGTGCCAGCTATGGTTGGGCCGGCGAGCAGTACTTC

D gene: -
V gene: TRBV7-9
J gene: TRBJ2-2
clone size: -
CDR3 protein: CASSARGGLENTGELFF
CDR3 DNA: TGTGCCAGCAGCGCGCGAGGAGGGCTAGAGAACACCGGGGAGCTGTTTTTT

D gene: TRBD1
V gene: TRBV29-1
J gene: TRBJ2-5
clone size: many
CDR3 protein: CSVIQGIVETQYF
CDR3 DNA: TGCAGCGTTATACAGGGGATTGTAGAGACCCAGTACTTC

D gene: TRBD2
V gene: TRBV2
J gene: TRBJ2-3
clone size: many
CDR3 protein: CASSFQGTSGDTQYF
CDR3 DNA: TGTGCCAGCAGTTTTCAGGGGACTAGCGGGGATACGCAGTATTTT

D gene: TRBD1
V gene: TRBV5-1
J gene: TRBJ1-1
clone size: many
CDR3 protein: CASSFSGQGGEAFF
CDR3 DNA: TGCGCCAGCAGCTTTTCCGGACAGGGGGGTGAAGCTTTCTTT

D gene: -
V gene: TRBV7-2
J gene: TRBJ2-1
clone size: many
CDR3 protein: CASSQGGDYKQFF
CDR3 DNA: TGTGCCAGCAGTCAGGGGGGGGATTATAAGCAGTTCTTC

D gene: -
V gene: TRBV6-1
J gene: TRBJ2-7
clone size: -
CDR3 protein: CASSTARQTYEQYF
CDR3 DNA: TGTGCCAGCAGCACTGCGCGACAGACCTACGAGCAGTACTTC

D gene: -
V gene: TRBV20-1
J gene: TRBJ2-1
clone size: few
CDR3 protein: CSARLEGFPYNEQFF
CDR3 DNA: TGCAGTGCTAGACTAGAGGGGTTCCCCTACAATGAGCAGTTCTTC

D gene: -
V gene: TRBV27
J gene: TRBJ2-3
clone size: -
CDR3 protein: CASSSSVDTQYF
CDR3 DNA: TGTGCCAGCAGTTCATCGGTAGATACGCAGTATTTT

D gene: -
V gene: TRBV6-1
J gene: TRBJ1-5
clone size: -
CDR3 protein: CASSESTGNSNQPQHF
CDR3 DNA: TGTGCCAGCAGTGAGTCCACAGGCAATAGCAATCAGCCCCAGCATTTT

D gene: TRBD2
V gene: TRBV12-3/TRBV12-4
J gene: TRBJ2-1
clone size: many
CDR3 protein: CASSYSGRRNEQFF
CDR3 DNA: TGTGCCAGCAGCTATAGCGGGAGGCGCAATGAGCAGTTCTTC

D gene: -
V gene: TRBV28
J gene: TRBJ2-5
clone size: many
CDR3 protein: CASSSGGAGAETQYF
CDR3 DNA: TGTGCCAGCAGTTCCGGGGGCGCGGGGGCAGAGACCCAGTACTTC

D gene: -
V gene: TRBV9
J gene: TRBJ2-2
clone size: few
CDR3 protein: CASSVERATGELFF
CDR3 DNA: TGTGCCAGCAGCGTAGAAAGGGCAACCGGGGAGCTGTTTTTT